The entry that follows covers one TCR beta chain sequence. With V trimmed by 3 bases and J by 5 bases, 12 bases remained unmatched. CDR3 length: 17 amino acids. The germline V gene encodes CDR1 SGDLS and CDR2 YYNGEE. Allocation to cohorts depended on clinical history reported by the participants. In the authors' methods: Amplification with reference gene primers provided the estimates of nucleated cell counts. Using immunoSEQ multiplex PCR, the repertoire was profiled, and TCRdb retains in-frame clones only, with some absent. The V and J calls and the clone size are those of that table, but D and trimming were determined from the DNA. There are a few hundred thousand clones in the sample; approximately 90% occur only once, and approximately 9% lies in the top ten. This specimen comes from a study of blood T cell repertoires in COVID-19. Study background: Acute and convalescent COVID-19 samples came from the United States, Italy and Spain.

The sample taken for sequencing was PBMCs or T cells enriched from blood (not recorded which). The TCR originated in a woman aged 18-29 years who had recovered from COVID-19. The chain uses TRBV9 and TRBJ1-2, with 11 bases aligning to TRBD1. The CDR3 loop reads CASSERDRGIPRYGYTF. The CDR3 DNA follows: TGTGCCAGCAGCGAACGGGACAGGGGGATCCCGCGGTATGGCTACACCTTC.